The rows below give T cell receptor beta chains drawn from one sample of a study of blood T cell repertoires in COVID-19. The protocol was immunoSEQ multiplex PCR, while the TCRdb copy is restricted to in-frame clones and leaves out a portion. This sample yields just over 650,000 clones, of which more than 80% are seen a single time; roughly 0.25% belongs to the top ten. The sample comprised peripheral blood. The receptors derive from a woman younger than 35 with acute or convalescent COVID-19. Both conserved end residues are part of each CDR3. D genes are given only for firm matches. Only some rows state a clone size, as once, few, many or a class for expanded clones.

J gene | V gene | clone size | D gene | CDR3 DNA | CDR3 protein
TRBJ2-1 | TRBV4-1 | NA | NA | TGCGCCAGCAGCCAAGGGATAGGACTAACTAAGAGCTCCTACAATGAGCAGTTCTTC | CASSQGIGLTKSSYNEQFF
TRBJ2-7 | TRBV2 | few | NA | TGTGCCAGCAGTGACCCGGGTCGGTACGAGCAGTACTTC | CASSDPGRYEQYF
TRBJ1-3 | TRBV15 | few | NA | TGTGCCACCAGCAGAGATCGCACGGCTGGAAACACCATATATTTT | CATSRDRTAGNTIYF
TRBJ1-2 | TRBV2 | NA | TRBD1 | TGTGCCAGTCCGGGACAGGGTCTTTATGGCTACACCTTC | CASPGQGLYGYTF
TRBJ1-1 | TRBV11-2 | once | TRBD1 | TGTGCCAGCACCCGACAGGGGGCGATTTCCGATCATGAAGCTTTCTTT | CASTRQGAISDHEAFF
TRBJ1-5 | TRBV7-9 | NA | NA | TGTGCCAGCAGCTATCCAGGAAATCAGCCCCAGCATTTT | CASSYPGNQPQHF
TRBJ2-5 | TRBV2 | NA | TRBD2 | TGTGCCAGCAGTATCACCGGGGGGCAAGAGACCCAGTACTTC | CASSITGGQETQYF
TRBJ1-5 | TRBV6-5 | NA | NA | TGTGCCAGCAGTTACAAAGCCGTCTATAGCAATCAGCCCCAGCATTTT | CASSYKAVYSNQPQHF
TRBJ1-6 | TRBV5-4 | NA | TRBD1 | TGTGCCAGCAGCGCAGGGACAGGGTTGTCACCCCTCCACTTT | CASSAGTGLSPLHF
TRBJ2-1 | TRBV9 | NA | NA | TGTGCCAGCAGCCCAGACTTTCCCCCTACCTATGAGCAGTTCTTC | CASSPDFPPTYEQFF
TRBJ2-2 | TRBV19 | NA | NA | TGTGCCAGTAGTTACAGCCACATTAACACCGGGGAGCTGTTTTTT | CASSYSHINTGELFF
TRBJ2-7 | TRBV11-2 | NA | TRBD1 | TGTGCCAGCAGCTTCGGACAGGGAGACTACGAGCAGTACTTC | CASSFGQGDYEQYF
TRBJ1-1 | TRBV5-8 | NA | TRBD1 | TGTGCCAGCAGCCCAGGGGACAGTTTGAACACTGAAGCTTTCTTT | CASSPGDSLNTEAFF
TRBJ2-3 | TRBV4-2 | NA | TRBD2 | TGTGCCAGCGCGACTAGCGCCACAGATACGCAGTATTTT | CASATSATDTQYF
TRBJ1-4 | TRBV19 | NA | NA | TGTGCCAGTAGTATAGGGCGGACAGCAAATAATGAAAAACTGTTTTTT | CASSIGRTANNEKLFF
TRBJ2-3 | TRBV2 | NA | NA | TGTGCCAGCAGGACGAGGTCCCCGGGTACGACGCAGTATTTT | CASRTRSPGTTQYF
TRBJ2-7 | TRBV4-3 | NA | NA | TGCGCCAGCAGCCAAGTAAGGGCAGGGCTATACGAGCAGTACTTC | CASSQVRAGLYEQYF
TRBJ1-4 | TRBV9 | few | NA | TGTGCCAGCAGCGTTACGCCCGGCGGGGATGAAAAACTGTTTTTT | CASSVTPGGDEKLFF
TRBJ1-6 | TRBV5-6 | NA | TRBD1 | TGTGCCAGCAGCTTACGACAGGGGAATTCACCCCTCCACTTT | CASSLRQGNSPLHF
TRBJ1-2 | TRBV28 | NA | NA | TGTGCCAGCAGTTCGGGGTGGGAAGGCTACACCTTC | CASSSGWEGYTF
TRBJ1-2 | TRBV7-9 | once | NA | TGTGCCAGCAGCCCCAACATTGTTGGCTATGGCTACACCTTC | CASSPNIVGYGYTF
TRBJ1-5 | TRBV24-1 | NA | NA | TGTGCCACCAGTGATTTCACATTCAATCAGCCCCAGCATTTT | CATSDFTFNQPQHF
TRBJ1-1 | TRBV4-1 | NA | NA | TGCGCCAGCTCAGCGGGCAGGAACACTGAAGCTTTCTTT | CASSAGRNTEAFF
TRBJ1-3 | TRBV19 | NA | NA | TGTGCCAGTAGTATTTTTTGGGGGCCGGGAAACACCATATATTTT | CASSIFWGPGNTIYF
TRBJ1-5 | TRBV15 | NA | NA | TGTGCCACCAGTTCACAGGATCAGCCCCAGCATTTT | CATSSQDQPQHF
TRBJ2-1 | TRBV6-4 | NA | TRBD2 | TGTGCCAGCAGCAGGGAGACTAGCGGTTTCAATGAGCAGTTCTTC | CASSRETSGFNEQFF
TRBJ2-7 | TRBV7-8 | NA | NA | TGTGCCAGCAGGCCCACCCCGGGTCCGCTCCCCTACGAGCAGTACTTC | CASRPTPGPLPYEQYF
TRBJ1-2 | TRBV4-3 | NA | NA | TGCGCCAGCAGCCAAGAGGCAGGGGCTCGACCCCATGGCTACACCTTC | CASSQEAGARPHGYTF
TRBJ1-1 | TRBV2 | NA | NA | TGTGCCAGCAGTAGGGACCGGAGGGGGGGCACTGAAGCTTTCTTT | CASSRDRRGGTEAFF
TRBJ2-7 | TRBV4-1 | NA | TRBD1 | TGCGCCAGCAGCCAAGGACAGGGGGTTTACGAGCAGTACTTC | CASSQGQGVYEQYF
TRBJ2-7 | TRBV5-5 | NA | TRBD2 | TGTGCCAGCAGCTTGGCGGCTGCGGGGGGGCCCTACGAGCAGTACTTC | CASSLAAAGGPYEQYF
TRBJ2-1 | TRBV9 | NA | TRBD2 | TGTGCCAGCAGCGTAGGGCTAGCGGGGAGGGATGAGCAGTTCTTC | CASSVGLAGRDEQFF
TRBJ1-2 | TRBV5-6 | NA | NA | TGTGCCAGCAGCTTTGCAGGGAAGGACACCTTC | CASSFAGKDTF
TRBJ2-1 | TRBV20-1 | NA | NA | TGCAGTGCGCCAAGGGGCGCCGAGCAGTTCTTC | CSAPRGAEQFF
TRBJ1-4 | TRBV18 | NA | NA | TGTGCCAGCTCACCAGCACAGGGCGCAACTAATGAAAAACTGTTTTTT | CASSPAQGATNEKLFF
TRBJ1-5 | TRBV30 | NA | NA | TGTGCCTGGAGTGTACGGGGGTATAGCAATCAGCCCCAGCATTTT | CAWSVRGYSNQPQHF
TRBJ2-4 | TRBV25-1 | NA | TRBD1 | TGTGCCAGCAGTGAATACACAGGGGAAGACATTCAGTACTTC | CASSEYTGEDIQYF
TRBJ1-6 | TRBV3-1/TRBV3-2 | NA | NA | TGTGCCAGCAGAATGAGCTCCTATAATTCACCCCTCCACTTT | CASRMSSYNSPLHF
TRBJ1-6 | TRBV15 | NA | TRBD1 | TGTGCCACCAGCAGAGTTCAGGGGGAAAATTCACCCCTCCACTTT | CATSRVQGENSPLHF
TRBJ2-2 | TRBV2 | NA | NA | TGTGCCATACTTCCAGGCGGGGCTGCCGGGGAGCTGTTTTTT | CAILPGGAAGELFF
TRBJ1-5 | TRBV19 | NA | TRBD1 | TGTGCCAGCCGCCCAAACAGGGGAAGCAATCAGCCCCAGCATTTT | CASRPNRGSNQPQHF
TRBJ2-7 | TRBV18 | once | NA | TGTGCCAGCTCACCAGCCCCCGGCTACGAGCAGTACTTC | CASSPAPGYEQYF
TRBJ2-3 | TRBV4-1 | once | NA | TGCGCCAGCAGCCAACCCATGGATACGCAGTATTTT | CASSQPMDTQYF
TRBJ1-2 | TRBV18 | NA | TRBD1 | TGTGCCAGCTCTGGGGACAGTAACTATGGCTACACCTTC | CASSGDSNYGYTF
TRBJ2-1 | TRBV9 | NA | TRBD2 | TGTGCCAGCACCGCTCTTAGCGGGGCCTCCTACAATGAGCAGTTCTTC | CASTALSGASYNEQFF
TRBJ2-7 | TRBV20-1 | NA | NA | TGCAGTGCTAGTGGTCCTGCAGGTTCATTCTCCTACGAGCAGTACTTC | CSASGPAGSFSYEQYF
TRBJ2-1 | TRBV5-1 | once | TRBD2 | TGCGCCAGCAGCTGGGGACTAGCGGGCCCTTCGGATGAGCAGTTCTTC | CASSWGLAGPSDEQFF
TRBJ2-1 | TRBV5-4 | NA | TRBD2 | TGTGCCAGCAGCTTAGGTCAGTTGGCGGGGGGGCCAGGTGAGCAGTTCTTC | CASSLGQLAGGPGEQFF
TRBJ2-7 | TRBV27 | NA | NA | TGTGCCAGCAGTTGGACCGGACAGCCCTACGAGCAGTACTTC | CASSWTGQPYEQYF
TRBJ2-7 | TRBV5-4 | NA | TRBD2 | TGTGCCAGCAGCTCCAGCGGGGGCTCCTACGAGCAGTACTTC | CASSSSGGSYEQYF
TRBJ1-1 | TRBV6-2/TRBV6-3 | few | NA | TGTGCCAGCAGTTACTCGGGCGTTAGAAGTGTAGGAGCTTTCTTT | CASSYSGVRSVGAFF
TRBJ1-2 | TRBV5-6 | few | NA | TGTGCCTCCCTAGAGCAGGGAGGGAACTATGGCTACACCTTC | CASLEQGGNYGYTF
TRBJ1-1 | TRBV5-5 | NA | NA | TGTGCCAGCAGCTTGTCCGGAGGAGTGGGGACTGAAGCTTTCTTT | CASSLSGGVGTEAFF
TRBJ1-2 | TRBV19 | NA | NA | TGTGCCAGTAAACAGGGCCGGCAGGGCTACACCTTC | CASKQGRQGYTF
TRBJ1-2 | TRBV7-2 | few | TRBD1 | TGTGCCAGCAGTCTAACAGGGGTCCTCGATCTCGGCTACACCTTC | CASSLTGVLDLGYTF
TRBJ1-2 | TRBV19 | once | TRBD1 | TGTGCCAGTAGTATGGACAGGGGAATTGGCTACACCTTC | CASSMDRGIGYTF
TRBJ2-6 | TRBV9 | NA | TRBD1 | TGTGCCAGCAGCGTAGGAGTGAGGGACGGGACAGGGGTTGGTGGGGCCAACGTCCTGACTTTC | CASSVGVRDGTGVGGANVLTF
TRBJ1-1 | TRBV28 | NA | TRBD1 | TGTGCCAGCAGTGGGGACAGCTTAGCCTTGAACACTGAAGCTTTCTTT | CASSGDSLALNTEAFF
TRBJ2-1 | TRBV6-5 | NA | NA | TGTGCCAGCAGTTACTCTGTGAACGGTCGCAATGAGCAGTTCTTC | CASSYSVNGRNEQFF